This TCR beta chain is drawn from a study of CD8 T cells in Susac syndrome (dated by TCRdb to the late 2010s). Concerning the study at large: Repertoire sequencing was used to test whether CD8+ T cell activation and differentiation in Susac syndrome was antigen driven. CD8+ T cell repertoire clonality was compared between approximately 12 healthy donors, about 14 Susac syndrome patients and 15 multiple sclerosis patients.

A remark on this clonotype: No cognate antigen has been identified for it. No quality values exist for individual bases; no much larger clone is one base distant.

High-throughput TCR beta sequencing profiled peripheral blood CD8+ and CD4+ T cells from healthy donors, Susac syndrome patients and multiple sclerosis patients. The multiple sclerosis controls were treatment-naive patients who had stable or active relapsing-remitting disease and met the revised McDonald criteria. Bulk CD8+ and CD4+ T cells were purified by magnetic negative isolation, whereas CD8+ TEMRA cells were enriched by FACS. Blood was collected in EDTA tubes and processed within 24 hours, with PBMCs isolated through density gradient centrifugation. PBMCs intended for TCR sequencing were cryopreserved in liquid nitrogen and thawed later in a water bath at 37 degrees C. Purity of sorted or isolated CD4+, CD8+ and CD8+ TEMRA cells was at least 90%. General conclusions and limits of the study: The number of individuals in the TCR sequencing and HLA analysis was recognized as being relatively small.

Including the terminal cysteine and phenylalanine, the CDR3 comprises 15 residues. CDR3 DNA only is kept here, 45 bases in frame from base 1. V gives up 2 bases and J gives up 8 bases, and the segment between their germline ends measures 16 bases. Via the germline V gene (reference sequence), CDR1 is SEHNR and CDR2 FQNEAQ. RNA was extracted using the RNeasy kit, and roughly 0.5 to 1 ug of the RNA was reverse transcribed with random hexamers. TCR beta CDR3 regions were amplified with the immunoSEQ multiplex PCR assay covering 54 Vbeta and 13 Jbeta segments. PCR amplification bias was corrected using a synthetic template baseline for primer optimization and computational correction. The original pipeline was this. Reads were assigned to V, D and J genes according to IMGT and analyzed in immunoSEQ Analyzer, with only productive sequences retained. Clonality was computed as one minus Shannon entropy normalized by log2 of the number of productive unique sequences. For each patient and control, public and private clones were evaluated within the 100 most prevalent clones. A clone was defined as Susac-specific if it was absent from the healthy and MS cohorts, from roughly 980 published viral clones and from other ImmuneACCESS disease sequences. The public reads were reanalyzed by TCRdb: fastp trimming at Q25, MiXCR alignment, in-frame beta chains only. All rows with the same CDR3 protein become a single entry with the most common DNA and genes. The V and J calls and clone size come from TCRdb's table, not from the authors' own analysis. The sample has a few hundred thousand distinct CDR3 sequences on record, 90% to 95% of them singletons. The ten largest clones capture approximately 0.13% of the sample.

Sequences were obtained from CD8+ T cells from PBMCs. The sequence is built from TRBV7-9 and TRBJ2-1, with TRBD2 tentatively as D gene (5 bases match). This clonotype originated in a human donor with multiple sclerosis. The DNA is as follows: TGTGCCAGCAGCTTAAACCTAGCTCATAGGGATGAGCAGTTCTTC. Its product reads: CASSLNLAHRDEQFF.